This T cell receptor beta chain was recovered during a study of blood T cells in healthy people across ages. Study results and limitations: Expanded clonotype shifts may have been confounded, as the donors had an unknown CMV status. Long-lived donors exceeded aged donors in naive CD4+ cells and diversity.

There are many counts of this clonotype. Its antigen is not identified. Alongside a J-beta primer mix, a sample-barcoded 5' primer served in a second PCR lasting roughly 7 to 11 cycles. No fewer than 3 million CDR3-containing paired-end reads came from each sample. TCRdb re-called the 5' RACE reads with MiXCR, one entry per CDR3 protein. The repertoire holds around 790,000 distinct CDR3 sequences, with 40% to 50% as singletons. The CDR3 extends over 15 amino acids. The ends lost 2 bases at V and 4 bases at J; junction bases unmatched: 7. Germline-derived CDR1 and CDR2 are SGHRS and YFSETQ. This sequence was found in a man in his fifties or sixties in good health. V is TRBV5-1 and J is TRBJ2-7; 9 positions match TRBD1. The specimen sequenced was blood. The CDR3 coding sequence is TGCGCCAGCAGCTTACAGGGGGCGCTTGGGTACGAGCAGTACTTC. It translates to CASSLQGALGYEQYF.